The 2 T cell receptor beta chains below were found in one sample sequenced in a study of T cell responses to AZD1222 COVID-19 vaccine. The method was immunoSEQ multiplex PCR; TCRdb's version includes in-frame clones alone and lacks a portion of them. The sample consists of about 130,000 clones, about 93% of them appearing once. This specimen consisted of peripheral blood, obtained 28 days after the second AZD1222 dose. The receptors were gathered from an adult who received the AZD1222 COVID-19 vaccine.

This clone was detected only once. This chain connects TRBV11-3 to TRBJ1-2; no definite D call. The CDR3 length is 16 residues. Germline assignment: CDR1 SGHNT and CDR2 YENEEA. V was cut by 4 bases and J by 0 bases, with 15 bases left in between. CDR3 in amino acids: CASSSDRERANYGYTF. The DNA for the CDR3 is TGTGCCAGCAGCTCGGACCGGGAACGAGCTAACTATGGCTACACCTTC.

This rearrangement joins TRBV2 to TRBJ1-5, with TRBD1 identical over 7 bases. Germline V CDR1 and CDR2: SNHLY, FYNNEI. The CDR3 has 15 residues. Trimming at V came to 5 bases and at J to 2 bases, leaving 6 bases not matched to a gene. CDR3 DNA: TGTGCCAGCAGTCAACAGGGGTTCGGCAATCAGCCCCAGCATTTT. Protein: CASSQQGFGNQPQHF.